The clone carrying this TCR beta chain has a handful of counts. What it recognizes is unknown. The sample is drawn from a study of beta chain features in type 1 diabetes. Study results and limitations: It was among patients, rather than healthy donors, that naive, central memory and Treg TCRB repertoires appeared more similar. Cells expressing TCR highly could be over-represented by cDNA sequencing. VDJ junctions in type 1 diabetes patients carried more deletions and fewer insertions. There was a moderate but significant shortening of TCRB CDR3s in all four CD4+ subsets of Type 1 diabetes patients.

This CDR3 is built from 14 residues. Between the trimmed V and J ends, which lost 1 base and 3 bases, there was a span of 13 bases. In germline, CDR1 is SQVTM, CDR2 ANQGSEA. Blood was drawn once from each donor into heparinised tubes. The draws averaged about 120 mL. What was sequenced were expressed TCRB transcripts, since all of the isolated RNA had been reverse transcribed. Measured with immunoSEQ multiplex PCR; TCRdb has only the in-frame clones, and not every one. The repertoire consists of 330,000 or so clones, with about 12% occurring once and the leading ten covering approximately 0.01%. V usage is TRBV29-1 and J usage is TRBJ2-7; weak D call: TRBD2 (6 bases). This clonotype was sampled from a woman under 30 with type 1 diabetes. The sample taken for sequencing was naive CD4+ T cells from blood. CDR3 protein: CSVEGGMGGYEQYF. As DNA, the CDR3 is TGCAGCGTTGAAGGGGGGATGGGGGGCTACGAGCAGTACTTC.